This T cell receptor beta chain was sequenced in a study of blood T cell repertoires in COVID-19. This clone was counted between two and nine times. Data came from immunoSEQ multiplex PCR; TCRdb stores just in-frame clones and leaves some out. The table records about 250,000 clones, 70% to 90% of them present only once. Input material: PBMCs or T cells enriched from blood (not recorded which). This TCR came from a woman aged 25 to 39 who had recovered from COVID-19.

CDR3 bases: TGTGCCAGCAGCTTAATACAGGGAGGGTACGAGCAGTACTTC. It yields the protein CASSLIQGGYEQYF. This rearrangement joins TRBV7-2 to TRBJ2-7; perhaps TRBD2 as D (7 bases). Germline loops: CDR1 SGHTA, CDR2 FQGNSA. Trimming shortened V by 2 bases and J by 4 bases, and 12 bases separated the two germline ends. The CDR3 extends over 14 amino acids.